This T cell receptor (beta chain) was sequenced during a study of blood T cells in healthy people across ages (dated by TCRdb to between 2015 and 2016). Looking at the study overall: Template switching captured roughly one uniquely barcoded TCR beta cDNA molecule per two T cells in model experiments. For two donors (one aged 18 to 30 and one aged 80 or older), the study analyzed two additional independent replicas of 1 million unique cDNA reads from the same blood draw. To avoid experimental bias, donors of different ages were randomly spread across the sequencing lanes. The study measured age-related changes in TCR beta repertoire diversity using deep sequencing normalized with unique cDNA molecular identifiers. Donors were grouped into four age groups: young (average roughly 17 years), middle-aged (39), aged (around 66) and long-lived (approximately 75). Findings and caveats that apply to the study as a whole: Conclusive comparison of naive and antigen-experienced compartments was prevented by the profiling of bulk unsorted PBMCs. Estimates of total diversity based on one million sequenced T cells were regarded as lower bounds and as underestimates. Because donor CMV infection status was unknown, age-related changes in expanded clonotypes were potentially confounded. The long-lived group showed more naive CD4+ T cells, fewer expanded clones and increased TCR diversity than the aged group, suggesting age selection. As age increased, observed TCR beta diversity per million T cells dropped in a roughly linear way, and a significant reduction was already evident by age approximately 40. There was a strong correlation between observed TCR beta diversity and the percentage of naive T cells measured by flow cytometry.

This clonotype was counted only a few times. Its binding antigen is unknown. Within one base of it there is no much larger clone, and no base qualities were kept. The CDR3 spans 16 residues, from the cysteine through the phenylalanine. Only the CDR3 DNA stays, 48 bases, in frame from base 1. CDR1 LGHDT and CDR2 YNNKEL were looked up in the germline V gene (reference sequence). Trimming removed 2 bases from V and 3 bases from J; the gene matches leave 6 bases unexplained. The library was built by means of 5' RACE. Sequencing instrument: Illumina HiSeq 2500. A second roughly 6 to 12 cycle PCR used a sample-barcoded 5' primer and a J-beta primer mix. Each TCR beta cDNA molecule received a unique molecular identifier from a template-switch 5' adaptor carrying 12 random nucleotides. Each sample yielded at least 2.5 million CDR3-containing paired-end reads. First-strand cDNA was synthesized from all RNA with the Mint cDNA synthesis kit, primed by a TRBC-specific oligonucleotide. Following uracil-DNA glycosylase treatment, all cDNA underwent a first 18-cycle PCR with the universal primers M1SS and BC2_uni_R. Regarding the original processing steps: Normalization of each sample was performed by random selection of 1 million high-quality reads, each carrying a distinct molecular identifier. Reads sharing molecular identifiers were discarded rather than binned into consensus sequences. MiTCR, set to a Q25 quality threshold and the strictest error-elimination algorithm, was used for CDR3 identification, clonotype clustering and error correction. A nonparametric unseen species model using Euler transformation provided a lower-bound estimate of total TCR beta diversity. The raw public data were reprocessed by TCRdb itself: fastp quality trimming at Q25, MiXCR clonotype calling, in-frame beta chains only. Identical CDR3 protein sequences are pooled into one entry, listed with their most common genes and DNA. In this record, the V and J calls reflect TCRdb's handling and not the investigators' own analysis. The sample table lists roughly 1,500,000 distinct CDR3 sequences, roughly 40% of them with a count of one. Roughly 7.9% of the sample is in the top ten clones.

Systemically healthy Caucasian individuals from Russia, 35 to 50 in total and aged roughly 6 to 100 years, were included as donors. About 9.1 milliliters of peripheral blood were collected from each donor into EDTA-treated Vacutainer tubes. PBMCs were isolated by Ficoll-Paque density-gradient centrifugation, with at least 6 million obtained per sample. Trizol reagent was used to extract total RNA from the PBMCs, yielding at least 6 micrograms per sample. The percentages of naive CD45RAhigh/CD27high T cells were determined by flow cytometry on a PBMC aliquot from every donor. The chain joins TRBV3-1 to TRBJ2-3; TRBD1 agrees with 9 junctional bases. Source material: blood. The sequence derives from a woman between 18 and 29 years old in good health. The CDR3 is CASSQTPGQGTDTQYF. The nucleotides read TGTGCCAGCAGCCAAACCCCGGGACAGGGAACAGATACGCAGTATTTT.